This T cell receptor (beta chain) is from a study of blood T cell repertoires in COVID-19. For the study at large: The United States, Italy and Spain supplied acute and convalescent COVID-19 samples. T cells, B-cell-depleted T cells, or PBMCs supplied cDNA or gDNA.

CDR3 length: 14 residues. The germline CDR1 and CDR2 sequences are SNHLY and FYNNEI. Trimming shortened V by 6 bases and J by 4 bases, and 13 bases separated the two germline ends. Per the original methods: Researchers report that nucleated cell counts were estimated from reference gene primer amplification. Assay: immunoSEQ multiplex PCR; the TCRdb copy retains only in-frame clones and omits some. The D gene and trimming were derived from the DNA, and the V and J assignments and clone size from that table. The sample has 150,000 to 200,000 clones, approximately 84% seen once. This clone has a handful of counts.

The clonotype originates from a woman of 80 years or more with acute or convalescent COVID-19. The chain joins TRBV2 to TRBJ1-5; maybe TRBD1 (6 bases). Sequencing was carried out using peripheral blood. This CDR3 reads CASRREQGNQPQHF. CDR3 DNA sequence: TGTGCCAGCAGGAGAGAACAGGGTAATCAGCCCCAGCATTTT.